This entry describes one T cell receptor (beta chain). Its specificity is not known. This sample was included in a study of T cell responses to AZD1222 COVID-19 vaccine. Study-wide findings and caveats: As reported, nearly half of all spike-specific TCRs target variant regions that are unmutated. White British people made up most donors, females outnumbered males, and clonal diversity was possibly underestimated. Baseline seropositivity occurred in only a handful of AZD1222 recipients.

Libraries were prepared by immunoSEQ multiplex PCR; TCRdb keeps only in-frame clonotypes and omits some of them. Of 110,000 to 150,000 clones in the sample, 70% to 90% are singletons; the top ten hold more than 7%. This CDR3 is 14 amino acids long. Per the germline V gene, CDR1 is MNHEY and CDR2 is SMNVEV (reference sequence). V trimming: 4 bases; J trimming: 0 bases; junction bases outside the gene matches: 1. This clonotype originated in an adult in good health. Sequencing used peripheral blood, obtained on day 0 of AZD1222 vaccination. V is TRBV27 and J is TRBJ2-7, with 9 bases lining up with TRBD2. This chain's CDR3 is CASSYSGSSYEQYF. The CDR3 bases are TGTGCCAGCAGTTATAGCGGGAGCTCCTACGAGCAGTACTTC.